This is a list of T cell receptor beta chains from one sample in a study of T cells in Graves' hyperthyroidism and ophthalmopathy. Via MiXCR, TCRdb re-called the multiplex PCR reads, giving one row per CDR3 protein. The table records about 480,000 distinct CDR3 sequences, less than 25% of them present only once. The specimen was blood. All receptors derive from a woman aged 70-85 years with Graves' ophthalmopathy. CDR3s include the opening cysteine and the closing phenylalanine or tryptophan. The D gene is left open where the match is weak. Clone size appears in some rows only: once, few, many, or a class for an expanded clone.

D gene: .
J gene: TRBJ2-5
clone size: few
V gene: TRBV7-9
CDR3 protein: CASTSSFEGETQYF
CDR3 DNA: TGTGCCAGCACCTCCTCGTTTGAGGGAGAGACCCAGTACTTC

D gene: .
J gene: TRBJ2-7
clone size: few
V gene: TRBV6-2/TRBV6-3
CDR3 protein: CASRASATYEQYF
CDR3 DNA: TGTGCCAGTAGGGCTAGCGCTACCTACGAGCAGTACTTC

D gene: .
J gene: TRBJ2-5
clone size: few
V gene: TRBV7-2
CDR3 protein: CASSLHAPMGETQYF
CDR3 DNA: TGTGCCAGCAGCTTACACGCCCCTATGGGAGAGACCCAGTACTTC

D gene: TRBD2
J gene: TRBJ2-2
clone size: few
V gene: TRBV12-3/TRBV12-4
CDR3 protein: CASRAGTSGSSGELFF
CDR3 DNA: TGTGCCAGCAGAGCCGGGACTAGCGGGAGCTCCGGGGAGCTGTTTTTT

D gene: TRBD2
J gene: TRBJ2-5
clone size: many
V gene: TRBV12-3/TRBV12-4
CDR3 protein: CASAGFSGRGDETQYF
CDR3 DNA: TGTGCCAGCGCTGGATTTAGCGGGAGGGGGGATGAGACCCAGTACTTC

D gene: TRBD1
J gene: TRBJ2-5
clone size: many
V gene: TRBV28
CDR3 protein: CASSVYRGRETQYF
CDR3 DNA: TGTGCCAGCAGTGTATACAGGGGTAGAGAGACCCAGTACTTC

D gene: .
J gene: TRBJ2-2
clone size: .
V gene: TRBV2
CDR3 protein: CASSEERYSGELFF
CDR3 DNA: TGTGCCAGCAGTGAGGAAAGGTATTCCGGGGAGCTGTTTTTT

D gene: TRBD2
J gene: TRBJ2-5
clone size: few
V gene: TRBV7-8
CDR3 protein: CASSLELAGAKTQYF
CDR3 DNA: TGTGCCAGCAGCTTAGAACTAGCGGGAGCTAAGACCCAGTACTTC

D gene: .
J gene: TRBJ2-7
clone size: .
V gene: TRBV7-9
CDR3 protein: CASSSPWAEKRYHEQYF
CDR3 DNA: TGTGCCAGCAGCTCCCCATGGGCGGAGAAAAGGTACCACGAGCAGTACTTC

D gene: .
J gene: TRBJ2-2
clone size: many
V gene: TRBV28
CDR3 protein: CASSLSLHTGELFF
CDR3 DNA: TGTGCCAGCAGTTTATCGCTTCACACCGGGGAGCTGTTTTTT

D gene: .
J gene: TRBJ1-5
clone size: many
V gene: TRBV28
CDR3 protein: CASSLHVSGLNQPQHF
CDR3 DNA: TGTGCCAGCAGTCTCCACGTATCGGGGTTGAATCAGCCCCAGCATTTT

D gene: .
J gene: TRBJ1-5
clone size: few
V gene: TRBV3-1
CDR3 protein: CASSQERGRAQHF
CDR3 DNA: TGTGCCAGCAGCCAAGAGCGGGGGAGGGCCCAGCATTTT

D gene: TRBD2
J gene: TRBJ2-7
clone size: .
V gene: TRBV14
CDR3 protein: CASSQGGTIIPGEQYF
CDR3 DNA: TGTGCCAGCAGCCAAGGCGGGACTATAATCCCGGGCGAGCAGTACTTC

D gene: .
J gene: TRBJ1-6
clone size: .
V gene: TRBV6-1
CDR3 protein: CASTKGTGYNSPLHF
CDR3 DNA: TGTGCCAGCACCAAAGGGACGGGATATAATTCACCCCTCCACTTT

D gene: .
J gene: TRBJ2-7
clone size: few
V gene: TRBV10-3
CDR3 protein: CAISEVGSYEQYF
CDR3 DNA: TGTGCCATCAGTGAGGTAGGGTCCTACGAGCAGTACTTC

D gene: .
J gene: TRBJ1-2
clone size: .
V gene: TRBV3-1
CDR3 protein: CASSQTVQGYNGYTF
CDR3 DNA: TGTGCCAGCAGCCAAACGGTCCAAGGGTACAATGGCTACACCTTC

D gene: .
J gene: TRBJ2-2
clone size: few
V gene: TRBV6-4
CDR3 protein: CASSYRAGAGELFF
CDR3 DNA: TGTGCCAGCAGTTATAGGGCAGGTGCCGGGGAGCTGTTTTTT

D gene: .
J gene: TRBJ2-3
clone size: few
V gene: TRBV6-6
CDR3 protein: CASSYSIRSGWYTQYF
CDR3 DNA: TGTGCCAGCAGTTACTCTATTCGTTCGGGTTGGTATACGCAGTATTTT

D gene: .
J gene: TRBJ1-5
clone size: many
V gene: TRBV27
CDR3 protein: CASSFSDRQPQHF
CDR3 DNA: TGTGCCAGCAGTTTCTCGGACAGACAGCCCCAGCATTTT

D gene: .
J gene: TRBJ2-4
clone size: .
V gene: TRBV10-1
CDR3 protein: CASSESPIPPKNIQYF
CDR3 DNA: TGCGCCAGCAGTGAGTCTCCAATCCCCCCCAAAAACATTCAGTACTTC

D gene: .
J gene: TRBJ2-5
clone size: .
V gene: TRBV5-1
CDR3 protein: CASSSSGGRQETQYF
CDR3 DNA: TGCGCCAGCAGCTCGTCCGGGGGCCGACAAGAGACCCAGTACTTC

D gene: .
J gene: TRBJ2-3
clone size: .
V gene: TRBV13
CDR3 protein: CASSHGSSSTDTQYF
CDR3 DNA: TGTGCCAGCAGCCACGGGAGTTCTAGCACAGATACGCAGTATTTT

D gene: .
J gene: TRBJ1-2
clone size: .
V gene: TRBV14
CDR3 protein: CASSPLGGASGHTF
CDR3 DNA: TGTGCCAGCAGCCCCCTTGGGGGGGCGAGCGGCCACACCTTC

D gene: .
J gene: TRBJ1-5
clone size: .
V gene: TRBV28
CDR3 protein: CASSLLEISNQPQHF
CDR3 DNA: TGTGCCAGCAGTTTGTTGGAAATAAGCAATCAGCCCCAGCATTTT

D gene: .
J gene: TRBJ2-7
clone size: .
V gene: TRBV20-1
CDR3 protein: CSGVISTGAYEQYF
CDR3 DNA: TGCAGTGGGGTGATTTCGACAGGAGCCTACGAGCAGTACTTC

D gene: TRBD1
J gene: TRBJ2-7
clone size: few
V gene: TRBV28
CDR3 protein: CASRFEGTGGYEQYF
CDR3 DNA: TGTGCCAGCAGGTTCGAAGGGACAGGAGGCTACGAGCAGTACTTC

D gene: .
J gene: TRBJ1-2
clone size: few
V gene: TRBV6-1
CDR3 protein: CASSRQKGTYYGYTF
CDR3 DNA: TGTGCCAGCAGTAGACAGAAGGGGACGTACTATGGCTACACCTTC

D gene: TRBD1
J gene: TRBJ1-1
clone size: few
V gene: TRBV27
CDR3 protein: CASSFDRAGWGYTEAFF
CDR3 DNA: TGTGCCAGCAGTTTCGACAGGGCCGGATGGGGGTACACTGAAGCTTTCTTT

D gene: .
J gene: TRBJ2-1
clone size: .
V gene: TRBV7-9
CDR3 protein: CASSSSRLAFPYNEQFF
CDR3 DNA: TGTGCCAGCAGCTCCAGCAGGTTAGCGTTTCCCTACAATGAGCAGTTCTTC

D gene: .
J gene: TRBJ1-1
clone size: .
V gene: TRBV19
CDR3 protein: CASSLGDASGTEAFF
CDR3 DNA: TGTGCCAGTAGTCTTGGGGACGCTTCGGGCACTGAAGCTTTCTTT

D gene: .
J gene: TRBJ1-5
clone size: .
V gene: TRBV4-1
CDR3 protein: CASSQDVGRQPQHF
CDR3 DNA: TGCGCCAGCAGCCAAGACGTTGGGCGCCAGCCCCAGCATTTT

D gene: TRBD1
J gene: TRBJ1-2
clone size: many
V gene: TRBV12-3/TRBV12-4
CDR3 protein: CASSPLSRGDYGYTF
CDR3 DNA: TGTGCCAGCAGCCCCTTATCCAGGGGGGACTATGGCTACACCTTC